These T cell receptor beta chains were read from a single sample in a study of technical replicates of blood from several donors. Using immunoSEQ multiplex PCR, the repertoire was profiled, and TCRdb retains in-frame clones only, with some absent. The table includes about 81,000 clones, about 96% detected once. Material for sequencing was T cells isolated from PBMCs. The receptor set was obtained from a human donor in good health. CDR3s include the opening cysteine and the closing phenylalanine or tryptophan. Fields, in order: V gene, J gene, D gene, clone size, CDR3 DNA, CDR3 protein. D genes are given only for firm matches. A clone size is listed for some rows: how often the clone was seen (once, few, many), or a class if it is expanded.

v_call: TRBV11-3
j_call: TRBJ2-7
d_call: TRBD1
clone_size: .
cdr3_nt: TGTGCCAGCAGCTTAACACAGGGGTCGGGCTACGAGCAGTACTTC
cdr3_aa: CASSLTQGSGYEQYF

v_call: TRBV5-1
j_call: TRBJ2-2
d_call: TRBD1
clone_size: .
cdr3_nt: TGCGCCAGCAGTGTAGGGACAGAAGGTGGTTTCGGGGAGCTGTTTTTT
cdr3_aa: CASSVGTEGGFGELFF

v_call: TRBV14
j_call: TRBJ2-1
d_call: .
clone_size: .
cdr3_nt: TGTGCCACCTCCGCGGGTGTTAATGAGCAGTTCTTC
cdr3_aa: CATSAGVNEQFF

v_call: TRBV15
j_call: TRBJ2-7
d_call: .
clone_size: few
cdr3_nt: TGTGCCACCAGCGCGGGACCGAATGATTACGAGCAGTACTTC
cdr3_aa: CATSAGPNDYEQYF

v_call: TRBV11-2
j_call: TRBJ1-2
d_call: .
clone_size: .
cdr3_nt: TGTGCCAGCAGCTTAGGGCCCAGGGGCTATGGCTACACCTTC
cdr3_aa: CASSLGPRGYGYTF

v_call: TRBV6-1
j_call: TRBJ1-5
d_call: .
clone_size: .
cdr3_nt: TGTGCCAGCAGTGAACGCGTGGAGAGAGACAATCAGCCCCAGCATTTT
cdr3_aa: CASSERVERDNQPQHF

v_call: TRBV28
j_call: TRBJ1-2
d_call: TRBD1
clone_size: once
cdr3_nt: TGTGCCAGCAGTTCAGGACAGGGGAGCTATGGCTACACCTTC
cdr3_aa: CASSSGQGSYGYTF

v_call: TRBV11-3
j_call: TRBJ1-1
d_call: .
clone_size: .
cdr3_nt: TGTGCCAGCAGCTTTTTTCGGGTCGTCACTGAAGCTTTCTTT
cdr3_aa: CASSFFRVVTEAFF

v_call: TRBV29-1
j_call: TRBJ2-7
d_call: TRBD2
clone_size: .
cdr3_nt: TGCAGCGTTGTTCCGGGAGGCTCCTACGAGCAGTACTTC
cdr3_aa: CSVVPGGSYEQYF

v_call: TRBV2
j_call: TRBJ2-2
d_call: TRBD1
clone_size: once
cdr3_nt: TGTGCCAGCAGTTGGACAGGGATGACCGGGGAGCTGTTTTTT
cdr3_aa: CASSWTGMTGELFF

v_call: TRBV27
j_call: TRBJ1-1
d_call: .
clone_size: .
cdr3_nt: TGTGCCAGCAGTTTAAACCAGTATCTGGCTGCCACTGAAGCTTTCTTT
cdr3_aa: CASSLNQYLAATEAFF

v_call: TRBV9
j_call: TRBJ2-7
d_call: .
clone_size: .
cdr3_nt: TGTGCCAGCAGCGGGAGCGGCTGGGAGCAGTACTTC
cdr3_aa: CASSGSGWEQYF

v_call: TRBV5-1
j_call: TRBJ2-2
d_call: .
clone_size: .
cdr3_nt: TGCGCCAGCAGCTTGGCCGGTCGAGTTGCCGGGGAGCTGTTTTTT
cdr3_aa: CASSLAGRVAGELFF

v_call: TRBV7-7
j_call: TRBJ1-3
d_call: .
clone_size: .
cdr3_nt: TGTGCCAGCAGCCCAGAGGTCTCTGGAAACACCATATATTTT
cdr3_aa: CASSPEVSGNTIYF

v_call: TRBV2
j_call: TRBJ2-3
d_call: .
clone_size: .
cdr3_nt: TGTGCCAGCAGTTACAGTTACACAGATACGCAGTATTTT
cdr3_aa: CASSYSYTDTQYF

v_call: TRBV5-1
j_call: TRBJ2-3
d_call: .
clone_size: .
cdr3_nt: TGCGCCAGCAGCTTGGTTGGCAACAGATTAGGCACAGATACGCAGTATTTT
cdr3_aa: CASSLVGNRLGTDTQYF

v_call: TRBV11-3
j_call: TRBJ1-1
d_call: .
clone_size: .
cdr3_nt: TGTGCCAGCAGCTTAGTGGCCGCCAGGGAGAACACTGAAGCTTTCTTT
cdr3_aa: CASSLVAARENTEAFF

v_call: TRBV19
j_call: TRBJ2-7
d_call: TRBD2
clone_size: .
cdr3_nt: TGTGCCAGTAGTATCGGCGGGGGTTCCTACGAGCAGTACTTC
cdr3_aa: CASSIGGGSYEQYF

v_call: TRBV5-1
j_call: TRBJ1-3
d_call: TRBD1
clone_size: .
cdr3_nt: TGCGCCAGCAGCTTGGGAAGGACAGGGGGAAGTGGAAACACCATATATTTT
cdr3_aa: CASSLGRTGGSGNTIYF

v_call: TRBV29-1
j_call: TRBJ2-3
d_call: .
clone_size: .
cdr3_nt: TGCAGCGTAGATCTTGAGCTAAGCACAGATACGCAGTATTTT
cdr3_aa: CSVDLELSTDTQYF

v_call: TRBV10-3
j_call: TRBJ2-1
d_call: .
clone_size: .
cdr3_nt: TGTGCCATCAGTGAGTCGGGGCCTGGAGAGCAGTTCTTC
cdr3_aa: CAISESGPGEQFF

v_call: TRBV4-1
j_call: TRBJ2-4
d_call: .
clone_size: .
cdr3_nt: TGCGCCAGCAGCCAAGCGCAACGGGAAAGGAACATTCAGTACTTC
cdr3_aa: CASSQAQRERNIQYF

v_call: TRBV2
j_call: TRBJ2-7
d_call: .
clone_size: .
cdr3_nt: TGTGCCAGCAGTGACAGGGGATCCGACGAGCAGTACTTC
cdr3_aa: CASSDRGSDEQYF

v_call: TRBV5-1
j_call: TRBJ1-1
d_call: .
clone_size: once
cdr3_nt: TGCGCCAGCAGCTCCCGCTTTGAGCGAAACACTGAAGCTTTCTTT
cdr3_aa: CASSSRFERNTEAFF

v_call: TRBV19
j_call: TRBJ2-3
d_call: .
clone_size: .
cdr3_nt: TGTGCCAGTAGTATAAATCAGGGGCGGAGGGATACGCAGTATTTT
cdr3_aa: CASSINQGRRDTQYF

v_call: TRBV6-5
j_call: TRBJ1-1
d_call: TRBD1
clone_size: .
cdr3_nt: TGTGCCAGCAGTTATTCCGACAGGGGGTGGTATAAAGCTTTCTTT
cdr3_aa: CASSYSDRGWYKAFF

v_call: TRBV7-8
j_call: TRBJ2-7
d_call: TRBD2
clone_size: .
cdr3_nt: TGTGCCAGCAGCTTAGATTCCAGCGGGAGCTTTTCCGAGCAGTACTTC
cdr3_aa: CASSLDSSGSFSEQYF

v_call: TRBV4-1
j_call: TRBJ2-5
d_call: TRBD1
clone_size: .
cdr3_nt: TGCGCCAGCAGCCGCGGGACAGGGGCCCAGTCGGAGACCCAGTACTTC
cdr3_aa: CASSRGTGAQSETQYF

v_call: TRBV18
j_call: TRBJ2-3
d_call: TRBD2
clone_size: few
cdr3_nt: TGTGCCAGCTCACCGAAAGCCCCAGCGGGAGCTGTAATAGATACGCAGTATTTT
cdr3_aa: CASSPKAPAGAVIDTQYF

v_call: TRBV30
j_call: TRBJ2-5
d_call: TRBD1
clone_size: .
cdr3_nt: TGTGCCTGGAGTTCCTCGAGGACAGGGGGGGAGACCCAGTACTTC
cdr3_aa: CAWSSSRTGGETQYF

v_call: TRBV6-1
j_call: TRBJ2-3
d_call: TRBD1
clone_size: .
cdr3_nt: TGTGCCAGCAGATATCGGGACAGGGTGACAGATACGCAGTATTTT
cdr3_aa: CASRYRDRVTDTQYF

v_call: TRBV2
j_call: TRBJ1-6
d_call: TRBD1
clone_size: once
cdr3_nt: TGTGCCAGCGTGATGACAGGGAATCTTGCCATAACCAATTCACCCCTCCACTTT
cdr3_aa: CASVMTGNLAITNSPLHF

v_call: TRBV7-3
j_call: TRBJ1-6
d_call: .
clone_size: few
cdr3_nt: TGTGCCAGCAGCGTTACAGGGAGTCGGTCACCCCTCCACTTT
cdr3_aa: CASSVTGSRSPLHF

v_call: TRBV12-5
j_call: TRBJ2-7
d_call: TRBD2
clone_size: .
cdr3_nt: TGTGCTAGTGCCCTCGACGTGGGCGGGGGGAGGTACGAGCAGTACTTC
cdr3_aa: CASALDVGGGRYEQYF

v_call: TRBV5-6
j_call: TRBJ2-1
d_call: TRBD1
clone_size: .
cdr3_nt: TGTGCCAGCAGCTTGGTAGGACAGGCGCCCTACAATGAGCAGTTCTTC
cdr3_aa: CASSLVGQAPYNEQFF

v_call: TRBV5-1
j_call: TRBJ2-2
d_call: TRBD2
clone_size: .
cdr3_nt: TGCGCCAGCAGCTGGACGGGGGGGGCCGGGGAGCTGTTTTTT
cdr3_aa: CASSWTGGAGELFF

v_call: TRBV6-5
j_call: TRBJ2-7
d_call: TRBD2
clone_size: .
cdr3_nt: TGTGCCAGCAGTTACTCGACTAGCGGTGCCTACGAGCAGTACTTC
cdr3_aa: CASSYSTSGAYEQYF

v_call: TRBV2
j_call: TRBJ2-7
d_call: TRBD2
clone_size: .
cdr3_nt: TGTGCCAGCAGTGAAGAGCGGGGGAGCTCCTACGAGCAGTACTTC
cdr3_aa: CASSEERGSSYEQYF